Below are 26 T cell receptor beta chains sequenced from a single sample in a study of cytomegalovirus exposure and HLA in healthy donors. Amplification used 60 Vbeta primers and 13 Jbeta primers. Produced via immunoSEQ multiplex PCR; TCRdb's table is partial and in-frame only. Here the sample spans about 200,000 clones, roughly 80% being singletons. The sample taken for sequencing was PBMCs. These receptors all stem from a man in his forties in good health and CMV-seropositive.

The chain carries TRBV12-5 and TRBJ2-2; TRBD2 matches at 13 bases. V lost 5 bases and J lost 3; bases outside the gene matches: 3. Germline V gene lookup returns CDR1 LGHNT and CDR2 FRNRAP. The CDR3 runs 16 residues. In DNA form, the CDR3 reads TGTGCTAGTGGTCTGGGACTAGCGGGGTACACCGGGGAGCTGTTTTTT. Protein sequence: CASGLGLAGYTGELFF. Full variable domain (missing parts from reference TRBV12-5 and TRBJ2-2): DARVTQTPRHKVTEMGQEVTMRCQPILGHNTVFWYRQTMMQGLELLAYFRNRAPLDDSGMPKDRFSAEMPDATLATLKIQPSEPRDSAVYFCASGLGLAGYTGELFFGEGSRLTVL.

This clone showed up just once. This chain links TRBV6-1 with TRBJ1-2, with D possibly TRBD1 on 5 matching bases. The CDR3 covers 16 residues. Germline CDR1 MNHNS, CDR2 SASEGT. The V gene lost 3 bases and the J gene lost 2 bases, with 16 bases spanning the gap. CDR3 protein: CASSELGLQANYGYTF. DNA for the CDR3: TGTGCCAGCAGTGAGCTGGGACTACAAGCAAACTATGGCTACACCTTC.

This rearrangement joins TRBV5-4 to TRBJ2-1, with a tentative D call TRBD1 (6 bases). The V gene lost 5 bases and the J gene lost 4 bases, with 19 bases spanning the gap. Germline V gives CDR1 SGHNT, CDR2 YYREEE (reference sequence). The CDR3 covers 16 residues. As DNA, the CDR3 is TGTGCCAGCAGGCCCAAACAGGGATCGGGATACAATGAGCAGTTCTTC. As protein: CASRPKQGSGYNEQFF.

The genes are TRBV9 and TRBJ2-2, with a possible D match to TRBD1 (6 bases). The CDR3 contains 14 residues. Per the germline V gene, CDR1 is SGDLS and CDR2 is YYNGEE. Trimming pared 5 bases from V and 0 bases from J, leaving 8 bases between. CDR3 in DNA: TGTGCCAGCAGACAGGGATCGAACACCGGGGAGCTGTTTTTT. It is translated as CASRQGSNTGELFF.

J is TRBJ2-5 and V is TRBV5-1; D might be TRBD2 (6 bases). The J call is doubtful: the DNA matches TRBJ2-7 better. Germline CDR1 reads SGHRS; CDR2 reads YFSETQ. There are 12 residues in the CDR3. CDR3 bases: TGCGCCAGCAGCTTGAGCGGGTACGAGCAGTACTTC. Protein product: CASSLSGYEQYF.

The chain couples TRBV5-6 to TRBJ2-3; TRBD2 matches at 11 bases. In germline, CDR1 is SGHDT, CDR2 YYEEEE. Unmatched junction bases numbered 13, after V lost 6 bases and J lost 1 base. The CDR3 contains 18 residues. CDR3 protein: CASTQGSTSGSRTDTQYF. The CDR3 DNA follows: TGTGCCAGCACCCAGGGGAGCACTAGCGGGAGCCGCACAGATACGCAGTATTTT.

The V gene is TRBV12-2, the J gene TRBJ1-2; the table's D call, TRBD1, has no DNA check behind it. TRBV12-2 constitutes a pseudogene. CDR3 length: 14 residues. CDR3: CASRFPGQGNGYTF. The CDR3 coding sequence is TGTGCAAGTCGCTTTCCGGGACAGGGGAACGGCTACACCTTC.

The chain is built from TRBV4-3 and TRBJ2-5, with 9 bases lining up with TRBD1. J gave up 4 bases and V 1 base, and 16 bases lay outside the gene matches. The germline V gene encodes CDR1 LGHNA and CDR2 YSLEER. This CDR3 contains 19 residues. This CDR3 is CASSQVAVRGTGKLETQYF. Here the CDR3 DNA reads TGCGCCAGCAGCCAAGTCGCCGTACGGGGGACAGGGAAGTTAGAGACCCAGTACTTC.

The rearrangement joins TRBV13 to TRBJ1-3, with D possibly matching TRBD1 (6 bases). With 5 bases removed from V and 2 bases from J, the gap between germline ends came to 13 bases. The CDR3 length is 15 residues. The V gene's germline CDR1 is PRHDT and CDR2 FYEKMQ (reference sequence). The CDR3 spells CASSPDSWAGNTIYF. The DNA of the CDR3 is TGTGCCAGCAGCCCGGACAGTTGGGCTGGAAACACCATATATTTT. The variable domain in full, completed from reference TRBV13 and TRBJ1-3, reads AAGVIQSPRHLIKEKRETATLKCYPIPRHDTVYWYQQGPGQDPQFLISFYEKMQSDKGSIPDRFSAQQFSDYHSELNMSSLELGDSALYFCASSPDSWAGNTIYFGEGSWLTVV.

This rearrangement joins TRBV30 to TRBJ1-6; 8 positions agree with TRBD1. V gave up 4 bases and J gave up 0 bases; unmatched junction bases: 11. CDR3 size: 18 residues. Germline CDR1 is GTSNPN and CDR2 is SVGIG (reference sequence). This CDR3 is CAWTRRTGKSSYNSPLHF. CDR3 coding DNA: TGTGCCTGGACCCGACGGACAGGGAAGAGCTCCTATAATTCACCCCTCCACTTT. Complete variable domain (other parts from reference TRBV30 and TRBJ1-6): SQTIHQWPATLVQPVGSPLSLECTVEGTSNPNLYWYRQAAGRGLQLLFYSVGIGQISSEVPQNLSASRPQDRQFILSSKKLLLSDSGFYLCAWTRRTGKSSYNSPLHFGNGTRLTVT.

V gene TRBV7-8 combines with J gene TRBJ1-1, with D unclear. The CDR3 length is 14 residues. Germline V gives CDR1 SGHVS, CDR2 FQNEAQ. V shed 2 bases and J shed 1 base, with 8 bases lying between them. The CDR3 reads CASSLRAGNTEAFF. CDR3 nucleotides: TGTGCCAGCAGCTTACGAGCGGGGAACACTGAAGCTTTCTTT.

Here the CDR3 DNA reads TGTGCCAGCAGCTCACAGGGGATGAACACTGAAGCTTTCTTT. The encoded protein is CASSSQGMNTEAFF. The V gene is TRBV7-9, the J gene TRBJ1-1; TRBD1 matches at 7 bases. This CDR3 has 14 residues. Germline V CDR1 and CDR2: SEHNR, FQNEAQ (reference sequence). V lost 4 bases to trimming and J lost 0 bases; unmatched junction nucleotides: 2.

V is TRBV9 and J is TRBJ1-5, with a tentative D call TRBD1 (6 bases). The CDR3 is 17 residues long. Trimming cost V 0 bases and J 5 bases, with 18 bases left between them. The germline V gene has CDR1 SGDLS and CDR2 YYNGEE. The CDR3 is CASSVVVMGPGDQPQHF. DNA of the CDR3: TGTGCCAGCAGCGTAGTGGTTATGGGGCCAGGGGATCAGCCCCAGCATTTT. Full variable domain (rest looked up from reference TRBV9 and TRBJ1-5): DSGVTQTPKHLITATGQRVTLRCSPRSGDLSVYWYQQSLDQGLQFLIQYYNGEERAKGNILERFSAQQFPDLHSELNLSSLELGDSALYFCASSVVVMGPGDQPQHFGDGTRLSIL.

The CDR3: CASSEFYGVETQYF. DNA of the CDR3: TGTGCCAGCAGTGAATTCTACGGGGTAGAGACCCAGTACTTC. This chain connects TRBV25-1 to TRBJ2-5; maybe TRBD2 (5 bases). Trimming removed 1 base from V and 4 bases from J, with 10 bases in between. Germline V gene data show CDR1 as MGHDK and CDR2 as SYGVNS. The CDR3 extends over 14 amino acids.

This clone was seen a handful of times. The chain recombines TRBV9 with TRBJ2-3, with D maybe TRBD2 (5 bases). V shed 2 bases and J shed 0 bases, with 16 bases lying between them. The CDR3 is 17 amino acids. Germline V lookup: CDR1 SGDLS, CDR2 YYNGEE. The CDR3, as DNA: TGTGCCAGCAGCGTGCCCGAGGGAGTCTCTAGCACAGATACGCAGTATTTT. Translated: CASSVPEGVSSTDTQYF.

The chain links TRBV27 to TRBJ1-6; no clear D gene. V was trimmed by 2 bases and J by 5 bases, leaving 10 bases between them. The CDR3 length is 15 residues. In germline, CDR1 is MNHEY, CDR2 SMNVEV (reference sequence). CDR3 region: CASSLLSVNNSPLHF. CDR3 sequence (DNA): TGTGCCAGCAGTTTACTGTCAGTCAATAATTCACCCCTCCACTTT.

The CDR3 spells CASSFGDRVADTQYF. The CDR3 DNA is TGTGCCAGCAGCTTTGGGGACAGGGTCGCAGATACGCAGTATTTT. The chain is built from TRBV7-9 and TRBJ2-3; 9 positions match TRBD1. This CDR3 is 15 amino acids long. Losses at the gene ends were 3 bases for V and 4 bases for J; bases not matched to a gene: 5. Germline CDR1 and CDR2: SEHNR and FQNEAQ (reference sequence).

V gene TRBV5-6 combines with J gene TRBJ2-1; 8 bases map to TRBD1. This CDR3 region has 15 residues. After removal of 0 bases from V and 7 bases from J, the junction contained 6 bases not matched to a gene. Germline CDR1 reads SGHDT; CDR2 reads YYEEEE. The DNA of the CDR3 is TGTGCCAGCAGCTTGGAACAGGGGGATCCTAATGAGCAGTTCTTC. This encodes CASSLEQGDPNEQFF. Based on the CDR3 plus reference TRBV5-6 and TRBJ2-1, the full variable domain is DAGVTQSPTHLIKTRGQQVTLRCSPKSGHDTVSWYQQALGQGPQFIFQYYEEEERQRGNFPDRFSGHQFPNYSSELNVNALLLGDSALYLCASSLEQGDPNEQFFGPGTRLTVL.

To note about this clone: Other DNA sequences in this specimen translate into the identical CDR3. The CDR3 DNA follows: TGTGCCAGCTCACCAGGGACAGGCTCCTACGAGCAGTACTTC. Its protein is CASSPGTGSYEQYF. The chain combines TRBV18 with TRBJ2-7; 8 nucleotides agree with TRBD1. Germline V gives CDR1 KGHSH, CDR2 LQKENI. CDR3 length equals 14 residues. V lost 2 bases and J lost 0; bases outside the gene matches: 0.

This chain uses TRBV7-3 with TRBJ1-2, with a tentative D call TRBD1 (5 bases). The CDR3 is made up of 14 amino acids. Germline CDR1 reads SGHTA; CDR2 reads FQGTGA. V lost 1 base and J 2 bases, leaving 8 bases between the germline ends. The CDR3 is CASSLNPGNYGYTF. The CDR3, as DNA: TGTGCCAGCAGCTTAAACCCAGGGAACTATGGCTACACCTTC.

The chain has TRBV5-1 and TRBJ2-1, with D possibly TRBD2 on 7 matching bases. This CDR3 region has 16 residues. V lost 0 bases and J lost 2, with 12 bases in between. In germline, CDR1 is SGHRS, CDR2 YFSETQ. CDR3 in amino acids: CASSLGVGGPYNEQFF. The CDR3 DNA sequence: TGCGCCAGCAGCTTGGGGGTGGGGGGGCCCTACAATGAGCAGTTCTTC.

Only a few counts were recorded for this clone. The chain is built from TRBV7-9 and TRBJ2-7; a weak D match, TRBD2 (6 bases). CDR3 length: 15 amino acids. V was shortened by 5 bases and J by 0 bases, with 14 bases between the two germline ends. Looked up from germline, CDR1 is SEHNR and CDR2 is FQNEAQ (reference sequence). CDR3 coding DNA: TGTGCCAGCAGCCACGAGCCGGGAGCCTCCTACGAGCAGTACTTC. It translates to CASSHEPGASYEQYF.

The rearrangement links TRBV19 to TRBJ1-4, with D hard to call. Germline lookup yields CDR1 LNHDA and CDR2 SQIVND (reference sequence). The V end lost 6 bases, the J end lost 3 bases, and 14 bases lay between the germline ends. The CDR3 contains 15 residues. This chain's CDR3 is CASSPTPLSNEKLFF. The CDR3 bases are TGTGCCAGTAGCCCGACACCCCTCTCTAATGAAAAACTGTTTTTT.

On this clone itself: This sample includes further DNA sequences coding for the same CDR3. The chain is built from TRBV5-1 and TRBJ2-1; 9 nucleotides align to TRBD1. Germline assignment: CDR1 SGHRS and CDR2 YFSETQ. With 4 bases clipped from V and 2 bases from J, the junction kept 4 bases outside the gene matches. The CDR3 extends over 15 amino acids. CDR3 residues: CASSPGTGPYNEQFF. CDR3 bases: TGCGCCAGCAGCCCTGGGACAGGGCCCTACAATGAGCAGTTCTTC.

V usage is TRBV7-9 and J usage is TRBJ2-5; TRBD2 is a possible D gene (6 bases). Germline lookup yields CDR1 SEHNR and CDR2 FQNEAQ (reference sequence). V was clipped by 5 bases and J by 0 bases, with 10 bases between them. This CDR3 is 14 amino acids long. The CDR3 sequence is CASSPWDYQETQYF. In nucleotides, the CDR3 is TGTGCCAGCAGCCCCTGGGACTACCAAGAGACCCAGTACTTC.

V usage is TRBV5-8 and J usage is TRBJ2-3; 14 nucleotides align to TRBD2. CDR1 is SGHTS and CDR2 is YDEGEE in the germline V gene. V lost 7 bases, J lost 3 bases, and 1 base stayed unmatched. The CDR3 has 14 amino acids. The chain's CDR3 is CASRTSGRTDTQYF. DNA for the CDR3: TGTGCCAGCCGGACTAGCGGGAGGACAGATACGCAGTATTTT. Supplemented by reference TRBV5-8 and TRBJ2-3, the full variable domain reads EAGVTQSPTHLIKTRGQQATLRCSPISGHTSVYWYQQALGLGLQFLLWYDEGEERNRGNFPPRFSGRQFPNYSSELNVNALELEDSALYLCASRTSGRTDTQYFGPGTRLTVL.